These T cell receptor beta chains were read from a single sample in a study of control samples from healthy donors and cancer patients. Profiling relied on immunoSEQ multiplex PCR, and the TCRdb table lists in-frame clones only, not all of them. The table has 110,000 or so clones, around nine tenths seen once. The sample was blood. The receptors were sampled from a man aged 30-40 years in good health. CDR3s include the opening cysteine and the closing phenylalanine or tryptophan. The D gene is left open where the match is weak. Where a row states a size, it is once, few, many or the class of an expanded clone; other rows omit it.

CASSYDSQYGYTF	TGTGCCAGCAGTTACGACAGCCAGTATGGCTACACCTTC	13	once	TRBV6-5	TRBJ1-2	.
CAWSVPHGLSSGNTIYF	TGTGCCTGGAGTGTACCTCACGGACTGAGCTCTGGAAACACCATATATTTT	17	many	TRBV30	TRBJ1-3	.
CASSPGLRDTQYF	TGTGCCAGCAGCCCTGGTTTGAGAGATACGCAGTATTTT	13	.	TRBV3-1/TRBV3-2	TRBJ2-3	.
CASSLAGSGTDTQYF	TGCGCCAGCAGCTTGGCAGGGTCGGGCACAGATACGCAGTATTTT	15	.	TRBV5-1	TRBJ2-3	.
CATGGIGGDIQYF	TGCGCCACCGGGGGGATCGGCGGCGACATTCAGTACTTC	13	.	TRBV10-2	TRBJ2-4	TRBD2
CASSLVKATLSPLHF	TGTGCCAGCAGCTTGGTTAAGGCCACACTTTCACCCCTCCACTTT	15	.	TRBV7-9	TRBJ1-6	.
CASSARDRGKIGELFF	TGTGCCAGTAGTGCGCGGGACAGGGGGAAAATCGGGGAGCTGTTTTTT	16	.	TRBV19	TRBJ2-2	TRBD1
CASSGNVGGAGETQYF	TGCGCCAGCAGTGGGAACGTCGGGGGGGCCGGAGAGACCCAGTACTTC	16	.	TRBV10-1	TRBJ2-5	TRBD2
CATRSGYTEAFF	TGTGCCACGAGGTCGGGGTACACTGAAGCTTTCTTT	12	.	TRBV6-5	TRBJ1-1	.
CASSDRGRTEAFF	TGTGCCAGCAGTGACAGGGGGAGGACTGAAGCTTTCTTT	13	.	TRBV6-1	TRBJ1-1	TRBD1
CASMGGGTGELFF	TGTGCCAGCATGGGTGGAGGGACCGGGGAGCTGTTTTTT	13	.	TRBV2	TRBJ2-2	.
CAWVRQGSYGYTF	TGTGCCTGGGTTCGACAGGGGTCCTATGGCTACACCTTC	13	.	TRBV30	TRBJ1-2	TRBD1
CASSPVRRAREEDTQYF	TGTGCCAGCTCACCGGTCAGGAGGGCGCGGGAGGAAGATACGCAGTATTTT	17	.	TRBV18	TRBJ2-3	TRBD2
CASSWGQGSNTEAFF	TGTGCCAGCAGTTGGGGACAGGGGTCGAACACTGAAGCTTTCTTT	15	.	TRBV6-5	TRBJ1-1	TRBD1
CASSYPGQSMNTEAFF	TGTGCCAGTAGTTACCCGGGTCAGTCTATGAACACTGAAGCTTTCTTT	16	.	TRBV19	TRBJ1-1	.
CASSGGGEVAFF	TGTGCCAGCAGTGGAGGGGGCGAGGTGGCTTTCTTT	12	.	TRBV6-4	TRBJ1-1	TRBD1
CASRGENTIYF	TGTGCCAGCAGGGGGGAAAACACCATATATTTT	11	.	TRBV28	TRBJ1-3	.